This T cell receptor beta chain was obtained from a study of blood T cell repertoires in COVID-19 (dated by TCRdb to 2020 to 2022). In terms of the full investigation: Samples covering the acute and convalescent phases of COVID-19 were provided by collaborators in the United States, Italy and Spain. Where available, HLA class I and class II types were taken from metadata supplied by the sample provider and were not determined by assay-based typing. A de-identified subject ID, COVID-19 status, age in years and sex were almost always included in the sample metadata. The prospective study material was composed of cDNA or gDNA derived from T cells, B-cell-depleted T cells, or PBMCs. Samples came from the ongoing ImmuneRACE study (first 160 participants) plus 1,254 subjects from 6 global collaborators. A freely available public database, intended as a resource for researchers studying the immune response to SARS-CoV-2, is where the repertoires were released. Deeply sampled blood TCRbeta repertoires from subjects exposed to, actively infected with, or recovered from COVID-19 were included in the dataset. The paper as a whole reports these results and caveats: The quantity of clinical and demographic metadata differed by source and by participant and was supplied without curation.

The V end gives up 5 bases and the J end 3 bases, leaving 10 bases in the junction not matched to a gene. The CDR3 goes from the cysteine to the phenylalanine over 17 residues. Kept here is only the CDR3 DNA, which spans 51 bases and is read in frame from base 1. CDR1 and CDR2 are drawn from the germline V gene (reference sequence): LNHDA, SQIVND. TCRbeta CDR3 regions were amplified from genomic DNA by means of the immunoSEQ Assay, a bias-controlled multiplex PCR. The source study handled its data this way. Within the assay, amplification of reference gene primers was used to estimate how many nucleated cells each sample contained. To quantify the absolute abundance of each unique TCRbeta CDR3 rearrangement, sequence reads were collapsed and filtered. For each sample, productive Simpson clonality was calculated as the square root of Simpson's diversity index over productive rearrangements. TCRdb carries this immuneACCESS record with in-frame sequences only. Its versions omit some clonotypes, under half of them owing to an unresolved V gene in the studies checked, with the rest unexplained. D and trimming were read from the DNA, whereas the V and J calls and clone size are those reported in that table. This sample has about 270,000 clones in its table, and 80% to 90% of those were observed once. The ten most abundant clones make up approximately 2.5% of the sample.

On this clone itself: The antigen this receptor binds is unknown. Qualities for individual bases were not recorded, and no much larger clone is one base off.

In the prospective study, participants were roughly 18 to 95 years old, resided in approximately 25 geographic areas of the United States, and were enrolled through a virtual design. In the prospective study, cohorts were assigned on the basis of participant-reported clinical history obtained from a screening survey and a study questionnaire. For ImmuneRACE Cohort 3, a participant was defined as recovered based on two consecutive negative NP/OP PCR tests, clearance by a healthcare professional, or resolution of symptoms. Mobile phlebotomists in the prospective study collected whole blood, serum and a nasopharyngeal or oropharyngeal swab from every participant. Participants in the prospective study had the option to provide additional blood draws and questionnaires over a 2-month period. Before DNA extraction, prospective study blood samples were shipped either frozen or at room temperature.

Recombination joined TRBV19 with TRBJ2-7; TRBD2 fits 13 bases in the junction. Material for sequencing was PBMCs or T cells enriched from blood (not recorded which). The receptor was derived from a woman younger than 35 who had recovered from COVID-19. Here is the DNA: TGTGCCAGTAGTGCCCGTATAACTAGCGGGGGGGACTACGAGCAGTACTTC. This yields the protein CASSARITSGGDYEQYF.